This entry lists 21 T cell receptor beta chains sequenced from one sample in a study of PD-L1 blockade in urothelial cancer. Time point reported: pretreatment peripheral blood. TCRdb's table, derived via immunoSEQ multiplex PCR, lists solely in-frame clones and lacks some. Among under 20,000 clones listed, approximately 89% were seen once. Sequences were derived from PBMCs, sampled around atezolizumab (anti-PD-L1) treatment. The receptors were sampled from a man aged 65 to 79 with urothelial cancer.

This chain joins TRBV5-1 and TRBJ1-4; D is undetermined. V was trimmed by 4 bases and J by 6 bases, leaving 7 bases between them. This CDR3 is built from 12 residues. Germline CDR1 SGHRS, CDR2 YFSETQ. CDR3 bases: TGCGCCAGCAGCGAGAATTATGAAAAACTGTTTTTT. Translating gives CASSENYEKLFF.

The chain is built from TRBV28 and TRBJ2-7; D possibly corresponds to TRBD1 (5 bases). The V end was cut by 5 bases, the J end by 2 bases, with 16 bases between. Looked up from germline, CDR1 is MDHEN and CDR2 is SYDVKM. This CDR3 spans 15 amino acids. This CDR3 reads CASSPHPDRTYEQYF. CDR3 nucleotides: TGTGCCAGCAGTCCTCACCCCGACAGAACCTACGAGCAGTACTTC. Supplemented by reference TRBV28 and TRBJ2-7, the full variable domain reads DVKVTQSSRYLVKRTGEKVFLECVQDMDHENMFWYRQDPGLGLRLIYFSYDVKMKEKGDIPEGYSVSREKKERFSLILESASTNQTSMYLCASSPHPDRTYEQYFGPGTRLTVT.

V usage is TRBV30 and J usage is TRBJ1-2; a weak D match, TRBD1 (5 bases). The germline V and J ends were trimmed by 7 bases and 8 bases, with 17 bases remaining between them. The germline V gene has CDR1 GTSNPN and CDR2 SVGIG (reference sequence). The CDR3 loop spans 12 amino acids. The CDR3 DNA reads as TGTGCCTTGGGTGAGGGGCGGGAAGGCTACACCTTC. Protein: CALGEGREGYTF. Full variable domain (rest looked up from reference TRBV30 and TRBJ1-2): SQTIHQWPATLVQPVGSPLSLECTVEGTSNPNLYWYRQAAGRGLQLLFYSVGIGQISSEVPQNLSASRPQDRQFILSSKKLLLSDSGFYLCALGEGREGYTFGSGTRLTVV.

V and J are TRBV6-6 and TRBJ1-6, with TRBD1 identical over 7 bases. Unmatched junction bases numbered 8, after V lost 5 bases and J lost 10 bases. Germline lookup yields CDR1 MNHNY and CDR2 SVGAGI (reference sequence). The CDR3 has 14 residues. The CDR3 here is CASSTDRNGSPLHF. For the CDR3, the DNA is TGTGCCAGCAGTACGGACAGGAATGGCTCACCCCTCCACTTT.

The chain recombines TRBV5-6 with TRBJ1-6, with 7 bases matching TRBD1. The CDR3 totals 16 residues. V was clipped by 1 base and J by 3 bases; unmatched bases: 4. Germline V gives CDR1 SGHDT, CDR2 YYEEEE. Here the CDR3 reads CASSLWSGGYNSPLHF. CDR3 coding DNA: TGTGCCAGCAGCTTGTGGTCAGGGGGCTATAATTCACCCCTCCACTTT.

The rearrangement links TRBV27 to TRBJ2-5, with TRBD2 as a possible D gene (5 bases). V was cut by 6 bases and J by 6 bases, with 17 bases left in between. Germline V gene data show CDR1 as MNHEY and CDR2 as SMNVEV (reference sequence). The CDR3 is 14 amino acids. CDR3 region: CASSQVEGWQTQYF. CDR3 DNA sequence: TGTGCCAGCAGCCAAGTTGAGGGCTGGCAGACCCAGTACTTC.

V and J are TRBV5-5 and TRBJ1-6; D ambiguous. Trimming took off 3 bases at V and 5 bases at J, with 9 bases between the two ends. Germline CDR1 reads SGHKS; CDR2 reads YYEKEE (reference sequence). The CDR3 consists of 14 residues. Here the CDR3 reads CASSSARNNSPLHF. CDR3 in DNA: TGTGCCAGCAGCTCTGCCAGGAATAATTCACCCCTCCACTTT.

This clone has more than one count but fewer than ten. The gene calls are TRBV30 and TRBJ1-6; D might be TRBD1 (5 bases). This CDR3 region has 15 residues. V was pared by 4 bases and J by 0 bases, with 10 bases between. Germline CDR1 GTSNPN, CDR2 SVGIG (reference sequence). The CDR3 region is CAWKTGGSYNSPLHF. The DNA for the CDR3 is TGTGCCTGGAAGACCGGGGGCTCCTATAATTCACCCCTCCACTTT.

The chain couples TRBV4-1 to TRBJ2-5, with D possibly matching TRBD1 (7 bases). This CDR3 comprises 21 residues. Trimming took off 2 bases at V and 2 bases at J, with 30 bases between the two ends. The V gene's germline CDR1 is MGHRA and CDR2 YSYEKL. The CDR3 sequence: CASSQWPPGQTPRGVQETQYF. For the CDR3, the DNA is TGCGCCAGCAGCCAATGGCCGCCGGGACAGACGCCTAGGGGGGTTCAAGAGACCCAGTACTTC.

The chain is built from TRBV5-1 and TRBJ2-2; D remains ambiguous. Deletions cut 3 bases from V and 0 bases from J, with 9 bases between. The germline CDR1 and CDR2 sequences are SGHRS and YFSETQ. The CDR3 is made up of 15 amino acids. CDR3 residues: CASSSRAANTGELFF. The CDR3, as DNA: TGCGCCAGCAGCTCTAGAGCCGCGAACACCGGGGAGCTGTTTTTT.

This chain's CDR3 is CASSLGGGTGSTDTQYF. The CDR3 DNA reads TGTGCCAGCAGCTTAGGGGGGGGGACAGGGAGCACAGATACGCAGTATTTT. The chain couples TRBV7-9 to TRBJ2-3; 9 bases fit TRBD1. V gave up 1 base and J gave up 0 bases; unmatched junction bases: 5. Germline V gives CDR1 SEHNR, CDR2 FQNEAQ (reference sequence). This CDR3 has 17 amino acids.

The chain is built from TRBV6-6 and TRBJ2-5; D ambiguous. Germline V gene data show CDR1 as MNHNY and CDR2 as SVGAGI (reference sequence). V shed 4 bases and J shed 3 bases, with 6 bases lying between them. The CDR3 contains 12 residues. The CDR3 region has the DNA TGTGCCAGCAGTTTGTCAGAAGAGACCCAGTACTTC. The encoded protein is CASSLSEETQYF.

V usage is TRBV4-1 and J usage is TRBJ1-5, with 8 bases identical to TRBD1. Germline CDR1 and CDR2: MGHRA and YSYEKL. The V gene end was trimmed by 3 bases and the J gene end by 5 bases; junction bases not matched to a gene: 6. This CDR3 is built from 15 residues. CDR3 nucleotide sequence: TGCGCCAGCAGCCAGTCGGGGACAGGTTATCAGCCCCAGCATTTT. Its protein product is CASSQSGTGYQPQHF.

This rearrangement joins TRBV4-1 to TRBJ2-7, with 9 bases fitting TRBD1. The germline V gene encodes CDR1 MGHRA and CDR2 YSYEKL. This CDR3 comprises 15 residues. Trimming took 4 bases from V and 4 from J; bases not matched to a gene: 8. DNA of the CDR3: TGCGCCAGCAGCCGAATACCGGGACAGGGATACGAGCAGTACTTC. The encoded protein is CASSRIPGQGYEQYF.

The rearrangement joins TRBV14 to TRBJ1-5; D is unclear. The length of the CDR3 is 13 residues. Trimming shortened V by 1 base and J by 6 bases, and 7 bases separated the two germline ends. Germline V gives CDR1 SGHDN, CDR2 FVKESK. DNA of the CDR3: TGTGCCAGCAGCCAAGGTTCCTTTCAGCCCCAGCATTTT. Its protein is CASSQGSFQPQHF.

V gene TRBV7-8 combines with J gene TRBJ2-3, with 8 nucleotides matching TRBD2. Trimming at V came to 0 bases and at J to 6 bases, leaving 11 bases not matched to a gene. Germline V gives CDR1 SGHVS, CDR2 FQNEAQ. The CDR3 totals 17 residues. The CDR3, as DNA: TGTGCCAGCAGCTTAGCGTTGGTCGGGGGGGCGTGGGATACGCAGTATTTT. It yields the protein CASSLALVGGAWDTQYF.

This sequence joins TRBV6-1 and TRBJ2-7; D not certain. V dropped 4 bases and J dropped 0 bases, with 13 bases sitting between them. Looked up from germline, CDR1 is MNHNS and CDR2 is SASEGT. CDR3 length: 15 amino acids. The CDR3 protein is CASSVGRMYSYEQYF. In DNA form, the CDR3 reads TGTGCCAGCAGTGTCGGCAGGATGTACTCCTACGAGCAGTACTTC.

The rearrangement joins TRBV6-5 to TRBJ1-5; 8 nucleotides agree with TRBD1. The CDR3 is 16 residues long. CDR1 and CDR2 (germline): MNHEY, SVGAGI. V lost 2 bases and J lost 3; bases outside the gene matches: 6. CDR3 nucleotides: TGTGCCAGCAGTTACCGTGGACAGGGTACCAATCAGCCCCAGCATTTT. Its protein is CASSYRGQGTNQPQHF.

The gene calls are TRBV4-1 and TRBJ1-4, with D unresolved. Germline CDR1 reads MGHRA; CDR2 reads YSYEKL. Deletions cut 4 bases from V and 0 bases from J, with 15 bases between. The CDR3 length is 17 residues. The CDR3 spells CASSPHGIPATNEKLFF. For the CDR3, the DNA is TGCGCCAGCAGCCCGCACGGGATACCAGCAACTAATGAAAAACTGTTTTTT.

This clone showed up just a few times. The chain uses TRBV30 and TRBJ1-4, with 10 positions matching TRBD1. Trimming removed 1 base from V and 7 bases from J; junction bases left unmatched: 12. The CDR3 spans 17 residues. CDR1 and CDR2 from the germline V gene are GTSNPN and SVGIG (reference sequence). In DNA, the CDR3 is TGTGCCTGGAGTGCCCATCTAAGACAGGGGGCATTTGAAAAACTGTTTTTT. This encodes CAWSAHLRQGAFEKLFF. Filled out from reference TRBV30 and TRBJ1-4, the complete variable domain reads SQTIHQWPATLVQPVGSPLSLECTVEGTSNPNLYWYRQAAGRGLQLLFYSVGIGQISSEVPQNLSASRPQDRQFILSSKKLLLSDSGFYLCAWSAHLRQGAFEKLFFGSGTQLSVL.

The chain employs TRBV29-1 and TRBJ1-2; possibly TRBD1 for D (6 bases). The V gene's germline CDR1 is SQVTM and CDR2 ANQGSEA. Deletions cut 7 bases from V and 3 bases from J, with 6 bases between. The CDR3 has 10 amino acids. CDR3 amino acids: CSAGDYGYTF. CDR3 in DNA: TGCAGCGCAGGGGACTATGGCTACACCTTC.